Listed below are T cell receptor beta chains from one sample, sequenced in a study of T cells in Graves' hyperthyroidism and ophthalmopathy. TCRdb re-analysed the multiplex PCR reads in MiXCR, keeping a single row per CDR3 protein. Of about 500,000 distinct CDR3 sequences listed, around 50% are singletons. Sequencing was done on a sample of peripheral blood or thyroid tissue (not recorded which). The receptors come from an adult woman with Graves' disease, either hyperthyroidism or ophthalmopathy (not recorded which). The CDR3 runs from the conserved cysteine through the conserved F or W. The size entry is marked missing in some rows and otherwise reads once, few, many or a size class.

CDR3aa: CATSARLVGNSNQPQHF
v_gene: TRBV15
abundance: .

CDR3aa: CASSLVWLDGPNSPLHF
v_gene: TRBV5-1
abundance: few

CDR3aa: CASSGLGGTDTQYF
v_gene: TRBV25-1
abundance: .

CDR3aa: CASSPSEGATYEQYF
v_gene: TRBV9
abundance: .

CDR3aa: CASSYFSGNEQYF
v_gene: TRBV7-2
abundance: few

CDR3aa: CASSGTLGSPLHF
v_gene: TRBV2
abundance: few

CDR3aa: CASSVDGGGYTF
v_gene: TRBV9
abundance: few

CDR3aa: CASSLGGQGASPLHF
v_gene: TRBV7-3
abundance: few

CDR3aa: CATSDLPPYEQYF
v_gene: TRBV24-1
abundance: few

CDR3aa: CASSPPRLYGYAF
v_gene: TRBV28
abundance: .

CDR3aa: CSARTGAGAAEETQYF
v_gene: TRBV20-1
abundance: few